Listed here is a single T cell receptor (beta chain). The target antigen is unknown. The time point here: blood 4 weeks post-SBRT, at nephrectomy. Treatment of the sample: 15 Gy SBRT to primary tumor, nephrectomy 4 weeks later. Nephrectomy followed 15 Gy stereotactic body radiation by 4 weeks. Assay: immunoSEQ multiplex PCR; the TCRdb copy retains only in-frame clones and omits some. The table records 120,000 to 150,000 clones, 75% to 90% of them present only once. This sample was taken from a study of radiation and T cells in renal cell carcinoma. Study findings and constraints: In blood, top tumor clones expanded by 2 weeks, shrinking by 4.

Trimming stripped 0 bases from V and 6 bases from J, with 11 bases between. In germline, CDR1 is SGHTA, CDR2 FQGNSA. The CDR3 loop spans 14 amino acids. This sequence was found in a woman aged 50 to 65 with renal cell carcinoma. The sequenced sample was blood, obtained from a patient whose treatment included radiotherapy and nephrectomy. The rearrangement joins TRBV7-2 to TRBJ1-2; D not resolved. CDR3 sequence reads: CASSLASWGDGYTF. CDR3 nucleotide sequence: TGTGCCAGCAGCTTAGCCTCCTGGGGTGATGGCTACACCTTC.